This T cell receptor beta chain was documented in a study of spatial heterogeneity in lung cancer. This clonotype was counted at least ten times. TCRdb reprocessed the 5' RACE reads with MiXCR, giving one entry per CDR3 protein. This repertoire shows 50,000 to 65,000 distinct CDR3 sequences, approximately 7% found once; its top ten account for 2.9%. Trimming at V came to 3 bases and at J to 4 bases, leaving 4 bases not matched to a gene. The CDR3 has 14 residues. Germline CDR1 SGDLS, CDR2 YYNGEE. The sample's time point: sample taken at primary tumor resection. No cells were sorted before sequencing. The whole RNA sequenced was extracted from tumor, nontumor lung or frozen PBMC.

This clonotype was sampled from a female donor with early-stage non-small cell lung cancer. This chain joins TRBV9 and TRBJ1-3; 7 positions agree with TRBD1. Sequenced here: PBMCs, sampled at surgery. CDR3 protein: CASSAGDRGNTIYF. The CDR3 region has the DNA TGTGCCAGCAGCGCTGGGGACAGAGGAAACACCATATATTTT.